The 3 T cell receptor beta chains in this list originate from one sample, sequenced in a study of T cell repertoires in cytomegalovirus infection. Using its own MiXCR run on the reads, TCRdb lists one record per CDR3 protein. This repertoire shows about 770,000 distinct CDR3 sequences, 25% to 30% found once; its top ten account for around 13%. The antigens of these receptors remain unknown. Here the sequenced sample was cultured CD8+ T cells from PBMCs, taken from culture after CMV antigen stimulation. Source of these receptors: a human donor in good health (CMV status not recorded). Some clones in this sample may be carry-over from other donors' samples.

There are a few counts of this clonotype. The chain uses TRBV7-9 and TRBJ2-7; D gene uncertain. V gave up 3 bases and J gave up 5 bases, with 11 bases separating them. The CDR3 contains 13 residues. The germline gives CDR1 SEHNR, CDR2 FQNEAQ (reference sequence). The CDR3 sequence: CASSLGPVHEQYV. The DNA of the CDR3 is TGTGCCAGCAGCTTGGGTCCCGTCCACGAGCAGTACGTC.

This clonotype has more than one count but fewer than ten. The V call is TRBV28, the J call TRBJ1-2; D gene unclear. Germline V gene lookup returns CDR1 MDHEN and CDR2 SYDVKM. V was clipped by 5 bases and J by 8 bases, with 33 bases between them. The CDR3 contains 19 residues. The CDR3 DNA reads as TGTGCCAGCAGTGGGCAAGTTCTGTTGCTTGTCGGGAAAGGTGGGGGCTACACCTTC. Translation gives CASSGQVLLLVGKGGGYTF.

The V and J genes are TRBV7-6 and TRBJ2-2; no firm D call. V lost 6 bases and J lost 8, with 7 bases in between. The CDR3 is made up of 11 amino acids. In germline, CDR1 is SGHVS, CDR2 FNYEAQ. This CDR3 is CASSPKGELFF. For the CDR3, the DNA is TGTGCCAGCAGTCCCAAGGGGGAGCTGTTTTTT.